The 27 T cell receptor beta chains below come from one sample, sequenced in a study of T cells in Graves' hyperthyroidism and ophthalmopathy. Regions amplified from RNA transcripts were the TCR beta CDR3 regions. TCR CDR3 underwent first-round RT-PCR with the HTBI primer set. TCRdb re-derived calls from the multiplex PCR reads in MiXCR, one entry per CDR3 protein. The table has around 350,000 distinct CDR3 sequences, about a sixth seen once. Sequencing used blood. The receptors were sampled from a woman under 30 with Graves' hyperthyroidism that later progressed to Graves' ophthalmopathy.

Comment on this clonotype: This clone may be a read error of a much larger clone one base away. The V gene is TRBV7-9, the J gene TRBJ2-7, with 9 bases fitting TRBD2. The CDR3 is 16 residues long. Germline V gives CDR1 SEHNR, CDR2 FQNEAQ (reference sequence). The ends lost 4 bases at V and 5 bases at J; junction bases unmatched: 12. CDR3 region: CASSYLTSGRGDEQYF. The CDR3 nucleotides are TGTGCCAGCAGCTACCTAACTAGCGGGCGGGGGGACGAGCAGTACTTC.

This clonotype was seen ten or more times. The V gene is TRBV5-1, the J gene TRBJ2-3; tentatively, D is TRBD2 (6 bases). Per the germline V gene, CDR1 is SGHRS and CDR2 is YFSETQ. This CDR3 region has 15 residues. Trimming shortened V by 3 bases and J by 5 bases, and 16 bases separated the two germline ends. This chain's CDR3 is CASSSVPGLVDTQYF. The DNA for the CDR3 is TGCGCCAGCAGCTCCGTCCCGGGACTGGTAGATACGCAGTATTTT.

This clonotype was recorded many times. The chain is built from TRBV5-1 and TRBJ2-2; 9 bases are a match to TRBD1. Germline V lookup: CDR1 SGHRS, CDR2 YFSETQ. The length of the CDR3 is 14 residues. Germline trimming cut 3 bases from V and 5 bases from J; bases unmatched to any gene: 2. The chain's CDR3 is CASSWGQGTGELFF. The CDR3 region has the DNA TGCGCCAGCAGCTGGGGACAGGGAACCGGGGAGCTGTTTTTT.

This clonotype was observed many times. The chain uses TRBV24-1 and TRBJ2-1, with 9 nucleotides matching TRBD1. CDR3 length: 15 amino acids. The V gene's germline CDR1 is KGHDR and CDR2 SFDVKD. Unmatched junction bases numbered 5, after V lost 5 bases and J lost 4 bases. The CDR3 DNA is TGTGCCACCAGTGGTGGGACAGGGCGTTACAATGAGCAGTTCTTC. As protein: CATSGGTGRYNEQFF.

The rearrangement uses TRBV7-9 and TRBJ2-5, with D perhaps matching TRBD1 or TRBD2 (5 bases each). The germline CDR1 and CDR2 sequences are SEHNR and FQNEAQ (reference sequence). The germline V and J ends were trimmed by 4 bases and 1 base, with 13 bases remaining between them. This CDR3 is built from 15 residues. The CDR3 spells CASSWELQGQETQYF. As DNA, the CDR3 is TGTGCCAGCAGCTGGGAGCTCCAGGGCCAAGAGACCCAGTACTTC. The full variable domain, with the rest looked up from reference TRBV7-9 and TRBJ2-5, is DTGVSQNPRHKITKRGQNVTFRCDPISEHNRLYWYRQTLGQGPEFLTYFQNEAQLEKSRLLSDRFSAERPKGSFSTLEIQRTEQGDSAMYLCASSWELQGQETQYFGPGTRLLVL.

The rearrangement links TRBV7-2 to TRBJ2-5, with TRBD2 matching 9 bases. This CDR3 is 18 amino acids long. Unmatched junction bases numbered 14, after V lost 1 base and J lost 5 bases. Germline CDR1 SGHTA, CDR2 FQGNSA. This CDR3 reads CASSLGHVSGRLRETQYF. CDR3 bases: TGTGCCAGCAGCTTAGGACACGTGAGCGGGAGGTTGAGGGAGACCCAGTACTTC.

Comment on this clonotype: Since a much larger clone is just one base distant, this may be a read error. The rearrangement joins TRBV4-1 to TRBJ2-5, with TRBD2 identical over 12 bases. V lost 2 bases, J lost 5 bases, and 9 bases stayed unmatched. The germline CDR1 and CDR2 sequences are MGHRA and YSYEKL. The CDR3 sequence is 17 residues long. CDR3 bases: TGCGCCAGCAGCCAATCCAGACTAGCGGGGGAATGGGAGACCCAGTACTTC. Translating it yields CASSQSRLAGEWETQYF.

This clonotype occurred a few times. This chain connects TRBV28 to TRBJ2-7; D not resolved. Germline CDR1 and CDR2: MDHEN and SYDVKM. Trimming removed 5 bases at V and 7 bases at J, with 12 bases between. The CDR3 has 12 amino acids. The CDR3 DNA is TGTGCCAGCAGTCCCTTGGATATTGAGCAGTACTTC. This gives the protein CASSPLDIEQYF.

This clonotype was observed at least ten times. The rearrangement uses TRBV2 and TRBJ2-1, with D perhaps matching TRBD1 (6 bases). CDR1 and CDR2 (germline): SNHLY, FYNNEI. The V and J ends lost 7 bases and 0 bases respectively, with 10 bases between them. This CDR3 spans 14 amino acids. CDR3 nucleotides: TGTGCCAGCACAGGGGTGCTCTCCTACAATGAGCAGTTCTTC. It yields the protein CASTGVLSYNEQFF. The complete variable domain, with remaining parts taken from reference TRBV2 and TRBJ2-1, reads EPEVTQTPSHQVTQMGQEVILRCVPISNHLYFYWYRQILGQKVEFLVSFYNNEISEKSEIFDDQFSVERPDGSNFTLKIRSTKLEDSAMYFCASTGVLSYNEQFFGPGTRLTVL.

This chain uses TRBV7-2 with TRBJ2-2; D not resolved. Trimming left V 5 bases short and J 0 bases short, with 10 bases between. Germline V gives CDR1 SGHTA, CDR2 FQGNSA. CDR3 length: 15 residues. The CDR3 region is CASSRSAANTGELFF. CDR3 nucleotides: TGTGCCAGCAGCCGGAGCGCCGCGAACACCGGGGAGCTGTTTTTT.

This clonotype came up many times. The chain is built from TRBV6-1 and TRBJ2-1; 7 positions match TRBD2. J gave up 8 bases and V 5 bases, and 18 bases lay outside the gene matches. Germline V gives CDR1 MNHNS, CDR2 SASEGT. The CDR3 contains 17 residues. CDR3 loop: CASSSPSGMFSGYEQFF. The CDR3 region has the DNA TGTGCCAGCAGTAGTCCCAGCGGGATGTTTTCTGGCTATGAGCAGTTCTTC.

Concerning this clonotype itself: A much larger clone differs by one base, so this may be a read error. As DNA, the CDR3 is TGCGCCAGCAGCTTGACGGACAGGGGCCCAAAGGAGCGGTACTTC. Translation gives CASSLTDRGPKERYF. The V gene is TRBV5-1, the J gene TRBJ2-7, with 9 bases identical to TRBD1. There are 15 residues in the CDR3. Looked up from germline, CDR1 is SGHRS and CDR2 is YFSETQ.

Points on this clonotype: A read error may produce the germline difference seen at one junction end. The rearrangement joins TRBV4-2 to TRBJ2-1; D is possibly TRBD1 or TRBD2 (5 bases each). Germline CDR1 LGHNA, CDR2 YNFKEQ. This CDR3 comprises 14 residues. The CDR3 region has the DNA TGTGCCGGCAGCCCTACGGGGCCACCTAGTGAGCAGTTCTTC. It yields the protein CAGSPTGPPSEQFF.

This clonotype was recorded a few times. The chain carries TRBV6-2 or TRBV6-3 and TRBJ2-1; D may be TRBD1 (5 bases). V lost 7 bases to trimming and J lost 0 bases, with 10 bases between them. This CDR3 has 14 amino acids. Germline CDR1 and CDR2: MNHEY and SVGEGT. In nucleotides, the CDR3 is TGTGCCAGCAAAAACAGGAGCTCCTACAATGAGCAGTTCTTC. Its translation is CASKNRSSYNEQFF.

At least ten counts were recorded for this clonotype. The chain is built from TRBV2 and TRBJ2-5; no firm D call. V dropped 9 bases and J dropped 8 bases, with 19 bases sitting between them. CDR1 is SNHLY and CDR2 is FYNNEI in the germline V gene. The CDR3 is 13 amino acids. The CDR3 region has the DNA TGTGCCAGTGAGACCACTCGAGAATATACCCAGTACTTC. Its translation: CASETTREYTQYF.

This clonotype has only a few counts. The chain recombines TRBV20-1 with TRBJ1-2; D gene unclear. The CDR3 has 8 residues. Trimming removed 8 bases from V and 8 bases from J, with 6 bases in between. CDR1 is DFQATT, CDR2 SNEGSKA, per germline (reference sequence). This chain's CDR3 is CSPRGYTF. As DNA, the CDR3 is TGCAGTCCCCGGGGCTACACCTTC.

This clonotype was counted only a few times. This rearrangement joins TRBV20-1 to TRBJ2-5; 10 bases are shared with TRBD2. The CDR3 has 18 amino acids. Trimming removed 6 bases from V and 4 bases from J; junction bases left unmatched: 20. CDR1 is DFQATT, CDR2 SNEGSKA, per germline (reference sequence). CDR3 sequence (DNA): TGCAGTGCGCAAACCGCTAGCGGGAGAGTTCGTTCCACAGAGACCCAGTACTTC. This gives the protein CSAQTASGRVRSTETQYF.

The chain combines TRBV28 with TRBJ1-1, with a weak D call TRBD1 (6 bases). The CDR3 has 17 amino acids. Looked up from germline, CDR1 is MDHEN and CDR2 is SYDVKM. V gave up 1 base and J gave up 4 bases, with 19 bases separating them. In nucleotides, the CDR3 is TGTGCCAGCAGTTTATACAGGGTGGGTCTCGGTGGCACTGAAGCTTTCTTT. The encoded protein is CASSLYRVGLGGTEAFF. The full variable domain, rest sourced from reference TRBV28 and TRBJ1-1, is DVKVTQSSRYLVKRTGEKVFLECVQDMDHENMFWYRQDPGLGLRLIYFSYDVKMKEKGDIPEGYSVSREKKERFSLILESASTNQTSMYLCASSLYRVGLGGTEAFFGQGTRLTVV.

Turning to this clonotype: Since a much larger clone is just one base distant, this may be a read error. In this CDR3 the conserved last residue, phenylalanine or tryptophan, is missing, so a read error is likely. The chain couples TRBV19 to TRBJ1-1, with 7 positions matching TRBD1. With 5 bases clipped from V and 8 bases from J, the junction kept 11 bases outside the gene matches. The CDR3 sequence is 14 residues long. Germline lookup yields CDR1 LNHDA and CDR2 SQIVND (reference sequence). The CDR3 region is CASSRGQVLAEAFL. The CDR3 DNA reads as TGTGCCAGTAGTCGAGGACAGGTACTAGCCGAAGCTTTCCTT.

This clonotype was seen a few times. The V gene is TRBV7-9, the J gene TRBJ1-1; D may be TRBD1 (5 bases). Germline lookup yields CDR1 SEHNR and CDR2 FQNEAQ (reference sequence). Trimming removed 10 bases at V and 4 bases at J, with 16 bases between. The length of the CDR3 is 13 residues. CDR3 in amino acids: CATQGVMGTEAFF. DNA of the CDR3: TGTGCCACCCAAGGGGTGATGGGCACTGAAGCTTTCTTT.

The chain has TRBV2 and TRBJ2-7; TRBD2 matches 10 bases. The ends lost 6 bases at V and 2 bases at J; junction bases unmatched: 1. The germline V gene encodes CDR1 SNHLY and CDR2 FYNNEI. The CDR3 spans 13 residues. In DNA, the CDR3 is TGTGCCAGCAGAGGACTAGCGGCCTACGAGCAGTACTTC. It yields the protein CASRGLAAYEQYF.

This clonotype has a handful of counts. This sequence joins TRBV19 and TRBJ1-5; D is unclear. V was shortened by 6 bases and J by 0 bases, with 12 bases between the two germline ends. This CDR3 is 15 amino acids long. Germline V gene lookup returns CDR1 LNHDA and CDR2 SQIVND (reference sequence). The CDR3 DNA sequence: TGTGCCAGTAGAACAGAGCTGTATAGCAATCAGCCCCAGCATTTT. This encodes CASRTELYSNQPQHF.

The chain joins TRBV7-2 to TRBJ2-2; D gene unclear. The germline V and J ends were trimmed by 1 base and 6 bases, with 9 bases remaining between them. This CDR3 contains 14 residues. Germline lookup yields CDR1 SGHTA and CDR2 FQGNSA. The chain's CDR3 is CASSLERLSGELFF. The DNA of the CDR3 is TGTGCCAGCAGCTTAGAAAGGCTCTCCGGGGAGCTGTTTTTT.

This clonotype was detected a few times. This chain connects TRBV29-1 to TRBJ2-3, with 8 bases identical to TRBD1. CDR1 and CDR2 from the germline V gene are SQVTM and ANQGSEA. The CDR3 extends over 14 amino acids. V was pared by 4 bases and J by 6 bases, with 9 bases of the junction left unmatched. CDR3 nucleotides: TGCAGCGTTGGATCCAGGGGGCCGTGGGATACGCAGTATTTT. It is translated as CSVGSRGPWDTQYF.

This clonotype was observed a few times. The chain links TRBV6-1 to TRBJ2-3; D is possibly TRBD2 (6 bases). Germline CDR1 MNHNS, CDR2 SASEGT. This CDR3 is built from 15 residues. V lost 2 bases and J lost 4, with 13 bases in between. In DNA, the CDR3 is TGTGCCAGCAGTGAATTCGGGGGAGGACCAGATACGCAGTATTTT. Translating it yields CASSEFGGGPDTQYF.

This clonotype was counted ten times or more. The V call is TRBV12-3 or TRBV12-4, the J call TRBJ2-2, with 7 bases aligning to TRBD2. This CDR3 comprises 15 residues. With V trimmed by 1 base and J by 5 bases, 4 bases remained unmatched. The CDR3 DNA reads TGTGCCAGCAGTTTAGGGCAGGGAGGGACCGGGGAGCTGTTTTTT. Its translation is CASSLGQGGTGELFF.

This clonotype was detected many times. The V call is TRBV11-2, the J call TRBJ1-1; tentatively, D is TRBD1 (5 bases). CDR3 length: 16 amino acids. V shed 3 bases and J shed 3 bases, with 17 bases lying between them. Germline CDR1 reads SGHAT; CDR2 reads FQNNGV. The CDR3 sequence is CASSFFRDQRDTEAFF. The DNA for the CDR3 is TGTGCCAGCAGCTTTTTCCGGGACCAGCGGGACACTGAAGCTTTCTTT. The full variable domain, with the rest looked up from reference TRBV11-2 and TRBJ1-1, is EAGVAQSPRYKIIEKRQSVAFWCNPISGHATLYWYQQILGQGPKLLIQFQNNGVVDDSQLPKDRFSAERLKGVDSTLKIQPAKLEDSAVYLCASSFFRDQRDTEAFFGQGTRLTVV.